These T cell receptor beta chains were read from a single sample in a study of a mutant IDH1 vaccine in newly diagnosed glioma. Antigens for these TCRs are unknown. Method: immunoSEQ multiplex PCR; TCRdb's copy keeps in-frame clones and lacks some. The table lists nearly 30,000 clones, 87% of them singletons, with over 2.5% in the top ten. Sequenced here: peripheral blood mononuclear cells (PBMCs), sampled from a glioma patient whose treatment included an IDH1 peptide vaccine. Every receptor here comes from a woman aged 40-49 years with glioma. Some clones in this sample may be carry-over from other donors' samples. Each CDR3 is given with its conserved first and last residue. Clone size is stated in some rows and not others, as once, few, many or a class when expanded.

TRBJ2-7,TRBV19,NA,CASSGDRFYEQYF
TRBJ2-7,TRBV27,NA,CASSLTAYNPYEQYF
TRBJ2-1,TRBV25-1,NA,CASSVASGHNEQFF
TRBJ2-5,TRBV18,NA,CASSPDSGRWETQYF
TRBJ2-7,TRBV4-1,once,CASSQEVWNEPGLASDEQYF
TRBJ2-1,TRBV7-8,medium-sized,CASSSAGTGGINQFF
TRBJ2-5,TRBV5-1,NA,CASGAGARMETQYF
TRBJ2-5,TRBV7-2,NA,CASSLARSETQYF
TRBJ1-1,TRBV4-2,NA,CASSQVQGKYTEAFF
TRBJ2-4,TRBV5-1,NA,CASRIRDGGAKNIQYF
TRBJ2-6,TRBV29-1,once,CSAVQNGANVLTF
TRBJ1-5,TRBV28,NA,CASRPGGQGNQPQHF
TRBJ1-5,TRBV9,NA,CASSVGSLLRYSNQPQHF
TRBJ1-4,TRBV7-3,NA,CASIRVVFF
TRBJ2-4,TRBV29-1,once,CSVDGPERNIQYF
TRBJ1-2,TRBV7-9,NA,CASSPPGTGNIYGYTF
TRBJ2-7,TRBV11-3,NA,CASSLQGGVYEQYF
TRBJ1-4,TRBV7-2,few,CASSLVWSLDEKLFF
TRBJ2-5,TRBV2,NA,CASRYEETQYF
TRBJ2-2,TRBV7-2,medium-sized,CASTLAGGAGELFF
TRBJ2-5,TRBV27,NA,CASRGGAGHLQETQYF
TRBJ1-1,TRBV5-1,NA,CASSMGRATGWTEAFF
TRBJ2-1,TRBV7-6,NA,CASSLIGEGEQFF
TRBJ2-7,TRBV21-1,once,CASLPGTSFSNPYEQYF